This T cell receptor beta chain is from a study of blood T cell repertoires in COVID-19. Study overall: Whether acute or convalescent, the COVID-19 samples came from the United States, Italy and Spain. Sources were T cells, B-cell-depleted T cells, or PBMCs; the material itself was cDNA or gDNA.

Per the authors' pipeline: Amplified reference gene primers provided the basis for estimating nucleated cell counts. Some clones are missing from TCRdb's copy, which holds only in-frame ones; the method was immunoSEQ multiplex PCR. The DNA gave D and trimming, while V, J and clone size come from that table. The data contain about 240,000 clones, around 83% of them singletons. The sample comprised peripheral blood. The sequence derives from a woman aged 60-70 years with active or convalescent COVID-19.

CDR3 bases: TGTGCCAGCAGCCAAGGCGCAGGTAGAGAAAAACTGTTTTTT. Protein: CASSQGAGREKLFF. This chain joins TRBV3-1 (or the pseudogene TRBV3-2) and TRBJ1-4; D uncertain. V was trimmed by 1 base and J by 8 bases, leaving 11 bases between them. CDR3 length equals 14 residues. Germline values: CDR1 LGHDT, CDR2 YNNKEL (reference sequence).